Sequencing of this T cell receptor beta chain was carried out in a study of T cells in Graves' hyperthyroidism and ophthalmopathy. The CDR3 consists of 13 residues. From germline, CDR1 is DFQATT and CDR2 SNEGSKA (reference sequence). Using RNA transcripts as the source, TCR beta CDR3 regions were amplified. With the HTBI primer set, the TCR CDR3 went through a first round of RT-PCR. MiXCR, run by TCRdb on the multiplex PCR reads, gives a single entry per CDR3 protein. The profile shows around 300,000 distinct CDR3 sequences, around 14% of them singletons. This clonotype turned up a few times. This receptor was identified in a woman aged 25 to 39 with Graves' hyperthyroidism. The sample consisted of blood. This chain joins TRBV20-1 and TRBJ2-2; 7 nucleotides agree with TRBD2. CDR3 amino acids: CGGGGLNTGELFF. CDR3 DNA sequence: TGCGGCGGCGGGGGACTAAACACCGGGGAGCTGTTTTTT.